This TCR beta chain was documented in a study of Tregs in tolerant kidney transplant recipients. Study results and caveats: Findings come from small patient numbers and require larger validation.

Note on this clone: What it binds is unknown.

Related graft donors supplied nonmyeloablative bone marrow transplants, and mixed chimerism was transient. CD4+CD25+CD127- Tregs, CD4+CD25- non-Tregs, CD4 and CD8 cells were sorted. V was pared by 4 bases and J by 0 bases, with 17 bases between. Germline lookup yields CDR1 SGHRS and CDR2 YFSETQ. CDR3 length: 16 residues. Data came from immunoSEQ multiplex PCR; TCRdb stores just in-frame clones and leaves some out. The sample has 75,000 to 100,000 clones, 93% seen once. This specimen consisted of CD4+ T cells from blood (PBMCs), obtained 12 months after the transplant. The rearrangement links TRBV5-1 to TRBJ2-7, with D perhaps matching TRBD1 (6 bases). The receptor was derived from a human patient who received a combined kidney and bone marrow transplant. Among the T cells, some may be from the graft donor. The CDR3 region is CASSPSPGASSYEQYF. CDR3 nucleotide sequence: TGCGCCAGCAGCCCATCCCCAGGGGCCTCCTCCTACGAGCAGTACTTC.